The T cell receptor beta chain described here comes from a study of cytomegalovirus exposure and HLA in healthy donors. There are 19 residues in the CDR3. In germline, CDR1 is LNHNV, CDR2 YYDKDF (reference sequence). V shed 5 bases, J shed 1 base, and the junction held 18 bases outside the gene matches. The PCR contained 60 Vbeta and 13 Jbeta primers. Clones were read by immunoSEQ multiplex PCR, and TCRdb kept only the in-frame ones, dropping some. The table records roughly 150,000 clones, roughly 81% of them present only once. Sequenced input: PBMCs. The gene calls are TRBV15 and TRBJ2-7, with TRBD1 matching 9 bases. The source of this sequence is a man aged 30 to 39 in good health and CMV-seropositive. CDR3 coding DNA: TGTGCCACCAGCCGCGGGACAGGGCGGATGGACATTGCGTCCTACGAGCAGTACGTC. Translation gives CATSRGTGRMDIASYEQYV.